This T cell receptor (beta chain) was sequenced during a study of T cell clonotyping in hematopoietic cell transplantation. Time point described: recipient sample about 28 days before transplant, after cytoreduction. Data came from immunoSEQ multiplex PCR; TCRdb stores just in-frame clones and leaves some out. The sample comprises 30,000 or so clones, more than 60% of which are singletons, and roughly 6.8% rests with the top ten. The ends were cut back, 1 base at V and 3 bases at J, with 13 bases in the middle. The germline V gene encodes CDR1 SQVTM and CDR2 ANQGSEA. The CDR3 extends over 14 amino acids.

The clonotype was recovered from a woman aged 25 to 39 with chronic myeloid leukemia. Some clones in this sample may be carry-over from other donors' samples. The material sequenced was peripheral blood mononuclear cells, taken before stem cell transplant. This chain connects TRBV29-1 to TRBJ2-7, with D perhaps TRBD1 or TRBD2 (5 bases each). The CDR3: CSVEGIAGSYEQYF. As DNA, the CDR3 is TGCAGCGTTGAAGGAATTGCAGGGAGCTACGAGCAGTACTTC.